This TCR beta chain stems from a study of early T cells in non-severe SARS-CoV-2 infection. Study-wide points: Matching with VDJdb favored anti-spike CD8 responses (missing private and CD4 specificities).

This clonotype was seen ten or more times. The antigen remains unidentified. As part of library construction, unique molecular identifiers were attached to individual cDNA molecules. Via MiXCR, TCRdb re-called the 5' RACE reads, giving one row per CDR3 protein. The table lists just over 80,000 distinct CDR3 sequences, approximately 14% of them singletons. Sequenced sample: whole blood. The source of this sequence is an adult who was a healthcare worker with PCR-confirmed SARS-CoV-2 infection or an uninfected control (not recorded which).

This chain's CDR3 is CASSRDRVGTNYGYTF. The DNA of the CDR3 is TGTGCCAGCAGCAGGGACAGGGTGGGGACTAACTATGGCTACACCTTC. V usage is TRBV5-4 and J usage is TRBJ1-2; TRBD1 matches 9 bases. The CDR3 contains 16 residues. V dropped 4 bases and J dropped 0; count of bases not matched to a gene: 7. CDR1 and CDR2 from the germline V gene are SGHNT and YYREEE (reference sequence).